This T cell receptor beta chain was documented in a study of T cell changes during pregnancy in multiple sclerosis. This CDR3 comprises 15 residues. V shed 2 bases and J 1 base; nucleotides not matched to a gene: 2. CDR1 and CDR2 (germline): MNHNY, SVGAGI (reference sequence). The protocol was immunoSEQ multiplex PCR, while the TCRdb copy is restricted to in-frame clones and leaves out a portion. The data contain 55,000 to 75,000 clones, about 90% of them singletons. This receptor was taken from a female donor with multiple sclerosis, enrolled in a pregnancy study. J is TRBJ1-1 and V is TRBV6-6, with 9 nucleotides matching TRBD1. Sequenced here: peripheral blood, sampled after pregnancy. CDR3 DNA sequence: TGTGCCAGCAGTTACAGGACAGGGGCGAACACTGAAGCTTTCTTT. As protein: CASSYRTGANTEAFF.